This entry lists 16 T cell receptor beta chains sequenced from one sample in a study of T cells after yellow fever vaccination. TCRdb re-analysed the 5' RACE reads in MiXCR, keeping a single row per CDR3 protein. The sample includes 300,000 to 350,000 distinct CDR3 sequences, 3% to 4.5% of them seen just once. Sequences were derived from PBMCs, sampled 5 days after the yellow fever booster vaccination. These receptors came from a man between 18 and 29 years old who received the YFV17D yellow fever vaccine.

J is TRBJ2-6 and V is TRBV5-8; the match to TRBD1 covers 7 bases. CDR3 length equals 15 residues. Germline CDR1 reads SGHTS; CDR2 reads YDEGEE. The V and J ends lost 0 bases and 17 bases, in that order; junction bases with no gene match: 14. The CDR3 protein is CASSLGQGTGEKMTF. CDR3 DNA sequence: TGTGCCAGCAGCTTGGGTCAGGGCACAGGGGAGAAAATGACTTTC.

This clonotype was seen ten or more times. The chain joins TRBV3-1 to TRBJ1-6; no reliable D call. The V and J ends lost 4 bases and 10 bases respectively, with 11 bases between them. The germline CDR1 and CDR2 sequences are LGHDT and YNNKEL (reference sequence). The CDR3 is 13 amino acids. CDR3 DNA: TGTGCCAGCAGCCCAACCAATCAGTCACCCCTCCACTTT. The encoded protein is CASSPTNQSPLHF.

At least ten counts were recorded for this clonotype. J is TRBJ2-2 and V is TRBV10-3, with 10 bases lining up with TRBD1. The V gene's germline CDR1 is ENHRY and CDR2 SYGVKD. This CDR3 is 16 amino acids long. Trimming cost V 5 bases and J 7 bases; bases outside gene matches: 10. CDR3 protein: CAISSGPGQGIGELFF. For the CDR3, the DNA is TGTGCCATCAGTTCCGGCCCGGGACAGGGGATCGGGGAGCTGTTTTTT.

The gene calls are TRBV19 and TRBJ2-5, with D unresolved. CDR1 LNHDA and CDR2 SQIVND come from the germline V gene (reference sequence). Between the trimmed V and J ends, which lost 4 bases and 1 base, there was a span of 7 bases. This CDR3 spans 13 amino acids. The CDR3 here is CASSTLTQETQYF. DNA for the CDR3: TGTGCCAGTAGTACGCTAACCCAAGAGACCCAGTACTTC.

CDR3: CASSLAGDRGGYNEQFF. The DNA for the CDR3 is TGTGCCAGCAGCTTAGCGGGGGACAGGGGAGGGTACAATGAGCAGTTCTTC. The chain carries TRBV7-2 and TRBJ2-1; 10 bases are shared with TRBD1. Germline lookup yields CDR1 SGHTA and CDR2 FQGNSA. V was pared by 0 bases and J by 4 bases, with 6 bases of the junction left unmatched. The CDR3 extends over 17 amino acids.

This clonotype was recorded at least ten times. V is TRBV7-2 and J is TRBJ2-7, with D unresolved. Germline values: CDR1 SGHTA, CDR2 FQGNSA. Trimming left V 8 bases short and J 5 bases short, with 19 bases between. CDR3 size: 14 residues. Written as DNA, the CDR3 is TGTGCCAGCGGTCCGAGGTCGGGCGTCCACGAGCAGTACTTC. Protein: CASGPRSGVHEQYF. Using reference TRBV7-2 and TRBJ2-7 for the parts outside the CDR3, the full variable domain is GAGVSQSPSNKVTEKGKDVELRCDPISGHTALYWYRQSLGQGLEFLIYFQGNSAPDKSGLPSDRFSAERTGGSVSTLTIQRTQQEDSAVYLCASGPRSGVHEQYFGPGTRLTVT.

This clonotype was observed at least ten times. The chain carries TRBV12-3 or TRBV12-4 and TRBJ2-5; the match to TRBD2 covers 11 bases. CDR3 size: 14 residues. V was pared by 4 bases and J by 4 bases, with 2 bases of the junction left unmatched. The CDR3 protein is CASSSSGGLETQYF. The DNA for the CDR3 is TGTGCCAGCAGTTCTAGCGGGGGGTTAGAGACCCAGTACTTC.

V and J are TRBV7-9 and TRBJ1-6; D call uncertain. The CDR3 is 17 residues long. Looked up from germline, CDR1 is SEHNR and CDR2 is FQNEAQ (reference sequence). V dropped 5 bases and J dropped 1 base, with 15 bases sitting between them. The CDR3 DNA reads as TGTGCCAGCAGCCCCCCCCACCTTCGGTCCTATAATTCACCCCTCCACTTT. Translated: CASSPPHLRSYNSPLHF.

This clonotype was picked up a small number of times. In DNA form, the CDR3 reads TGTGCCAGCTCCAGTAGCCTAGCGGAAAACATTCAGTACTTC. Its protein is CASSSSLAENIQYF. This chain joins TRBV7-2 and TRBJ2-4; 7 nucleotides agree with TRBD2. Unmatched junction bases numbered 9, after V lost 8 bases and J lost 5 bases. The CDR3 sequence is 14 residues long. Germline CDR1 SGHTA, CDR2 FQGNSA.

This rearrangement joins TRBV5-6 to TRBJ2-1, with D perhaps assigned TRBD1 or TRBD2 (5 bases each). The V end lost 5 bases, the J end lost 7 bases, and 22 bases lay between the germline ends. The germline V gene has CDR1 SGHDT and CDR2 YYEEEE. The CDR3 has 16 amino acids. CDR3 amino acids: CASSPLTGTAWNEQFF. As DNA, the CDR3 is TGTGCCAGCAGTCCCCTTACCGGGACGGCTTGGAATGAGCAGTTCTTC.

This clonotype was seen many times. The genes are TRBV7-2 and TRBJ2-2; D is uncertain. Trimming pared 1 base from V and 10 bases from J, leaving 13 bases between. CDR3 length: 14 residues. CDR1 is SGHTA and CDR2 is FQGNSA in the germline V gene. CDR3 amino acids: CASSLVALGTELFF. CDR3 coding DNA: TGTGCCAGCAGCTTAGTGGCGCTAGGAACGGAGCTGTTTTTT.

This clonotype was found many times. V usage is TRBV25-1 and J usage is TRBJ1-4; D is ambiguous. Germline V gene data show CDR1 as MGHDK and CDR2 as SYGVNS. The CDR3 runs to 12 residues. V lost 4 bases and J 5 bases, leaving 5 bases between the germline ends. This chain's CDR3 is CASSGTNEKLFF. The CDR3 region has the DNA TGTGCCAGCAGTGGAACCAATGAAAAACTGTTTTTT.

The chain links TRBV4-2 to TRBJ1-2; 7 bases are a match to TRBD1. Germline CDR1 is LGHNA and CDR2 is YNFKEQ. CDR3 length equals 15 residues. V lost 3 bases, J lost 7 bases, and 11 bases stayed unmatched. The chain's CDR3 is CASSHNLGTVSGYTF. The DNA of the CDR3 is TGTGCCAGCAGCCACAACCTCGGGACAGTCAGTGGCTACACCTTC.

This clonotype has a handful of counts. The rearrangement links TRBV7-2 to TRBJ2-3, with D perhaps matching TRBD1 (6 bases). The CDR3 runs 15 residues. From germline, CDR1 is SGHTA and CDR2 FQGNSA. Between the trimmed V and J ends, which lost 5 bases and 3 bases, there was a span of 15 bases. The CDR3 loop reads CASSPHWGRTDTQYF. The CDR3 DNA sequence: TGTGCCAGCAGCCCACACTGGGGGCGGACAGATACGCAGTATTTT.

The chain joins TRBV20-1 to TRBJ1-1, with a possible D match to TRBD1 (6 bases). Trimming took off 0 bases at V and 2 bases at J, with 16 bases between the two ends. The CDR3 has 16 residues. Germline V gene sequence: CDR1 DFQATT, CDR2 SNEGSKA (reference sequence). The CDR3 is CSARDRSGAANTEAFF. The CDR3 bases are TGCAGTGCTAGAGATCGGTCAGGGGCGGCTAACACTGAAGCTTTCTTT.

This clonotype was seen a single time. This rearrangement joins TRBV11-2 to TRBJ2-1; D may be TRBD2 (5 bases). From germline, CDR1 is SGHAT and CDR2 FQNNGV. V lost 0 bases and J 0 bases, leaving 12 bases between the germline ends. The CDR3 extends over 17 amino acids. The CDR3 loop reads CASSLDRTGISYNEQFF. DNA of the CDR3: TGTGCCAGCAGCTTAGATCGGACCGGGATCTCCTACAATGAGCAGTTCTTC.